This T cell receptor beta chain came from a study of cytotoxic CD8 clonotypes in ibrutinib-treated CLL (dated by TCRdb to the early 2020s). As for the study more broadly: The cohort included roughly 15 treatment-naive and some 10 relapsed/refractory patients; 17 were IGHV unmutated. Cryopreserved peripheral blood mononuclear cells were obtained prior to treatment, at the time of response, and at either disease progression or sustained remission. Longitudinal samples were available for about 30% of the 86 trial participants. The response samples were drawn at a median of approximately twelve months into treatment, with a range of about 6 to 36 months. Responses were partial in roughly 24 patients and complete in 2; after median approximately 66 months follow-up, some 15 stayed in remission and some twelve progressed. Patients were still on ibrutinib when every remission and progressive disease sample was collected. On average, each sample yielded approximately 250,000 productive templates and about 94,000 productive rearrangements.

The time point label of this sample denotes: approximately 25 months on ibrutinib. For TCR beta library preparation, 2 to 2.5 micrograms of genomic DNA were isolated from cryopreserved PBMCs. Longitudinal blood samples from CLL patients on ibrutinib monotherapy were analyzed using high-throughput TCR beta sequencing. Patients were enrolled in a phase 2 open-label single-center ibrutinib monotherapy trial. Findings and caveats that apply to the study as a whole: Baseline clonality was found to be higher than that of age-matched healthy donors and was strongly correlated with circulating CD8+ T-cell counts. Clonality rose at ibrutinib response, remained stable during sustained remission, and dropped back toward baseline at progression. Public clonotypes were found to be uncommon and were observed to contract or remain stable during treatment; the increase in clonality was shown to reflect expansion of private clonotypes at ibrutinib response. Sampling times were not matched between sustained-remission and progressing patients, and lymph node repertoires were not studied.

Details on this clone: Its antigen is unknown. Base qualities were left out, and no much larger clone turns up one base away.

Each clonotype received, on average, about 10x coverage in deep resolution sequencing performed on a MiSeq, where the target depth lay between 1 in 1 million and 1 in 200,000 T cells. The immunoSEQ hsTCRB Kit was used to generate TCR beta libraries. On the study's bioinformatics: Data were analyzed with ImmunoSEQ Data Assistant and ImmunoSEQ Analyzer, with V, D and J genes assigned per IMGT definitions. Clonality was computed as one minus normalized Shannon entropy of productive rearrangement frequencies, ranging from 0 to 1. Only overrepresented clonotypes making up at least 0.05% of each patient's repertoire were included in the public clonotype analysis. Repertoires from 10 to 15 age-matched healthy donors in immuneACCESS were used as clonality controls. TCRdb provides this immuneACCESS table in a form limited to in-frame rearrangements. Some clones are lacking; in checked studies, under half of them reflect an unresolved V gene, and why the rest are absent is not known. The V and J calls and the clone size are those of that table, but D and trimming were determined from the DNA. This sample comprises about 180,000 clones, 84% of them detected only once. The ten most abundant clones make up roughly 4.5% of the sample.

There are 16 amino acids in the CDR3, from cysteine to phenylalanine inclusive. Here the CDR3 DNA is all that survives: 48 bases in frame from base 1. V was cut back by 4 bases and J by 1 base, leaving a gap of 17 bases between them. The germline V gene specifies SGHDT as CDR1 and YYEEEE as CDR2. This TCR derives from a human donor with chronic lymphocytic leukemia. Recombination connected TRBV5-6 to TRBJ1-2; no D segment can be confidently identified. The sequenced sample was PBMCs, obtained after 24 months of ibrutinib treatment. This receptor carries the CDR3 CASSPSPPVHNYGYTF. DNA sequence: TGTGCCAGCAGCCCGAGCCCGCCAGTCCATAACTATGGCTACACCTTC.